Listed below are T cell receptor beta chains from one sample, sequenced in a study of CD8 T cells in Susac syndrome. TCRdb ran MiXCR on the immunoSEQ multiplex PCR reads and lists one entry per CDR3 protein. There are around 160,000 distinct CDR3 sequences in the sample; 90% to 95% occur only once, and roughly 0.15% lies in the top ten. The sequencing sample was made of CD4+ T cells from PBMCs. These receptors came from a human donor in good health. CDR3s include the opening cysteine and the closing phenylalanine or tryptophan. D genes are given only for firm matches.

cdr3_aa cdr3_nt j_call d_call v_call
CASSETWGGTDTQYF TGTGCCAGCAGTGAAACGTGGGGGGGCACAGATACGCAGTATTTT TRBJ2-3 . TRBV6-4
CSVDSYGYTF TGCAGCGTGGACAGCTATGGCTACACCTTC TRBJ1-2 . TRBV29-1
CASRTEGGETQYF TGCGCCAGCAGGACCGAAGGTGGAGAGACCCAGTACTTC TRBJ2-5 . TRBV5-1
CASSPGNEKLFF TGTGCCAGCAGCCCCGGTAATGAAAAACTGTTTTTT TRBJ1-4 . TRBV3-1
CASSAWDRREETQYF TGTGCCAGCAGCGCCTGGGACAGGAGGGAAGAGACCCAGTACTTC TRBJ2-5 TRBD1 TRBV7-2
CASSLVQAYNSPLHF TGTGCCAGCAGCTTAGTACAGGCATATAATTCACCCCTCCACTTT TRBJ1-6 . TRBV7-2
CASSRAGGVGETQYF TGTGCCAGCAGCCGAGCGGGAGGGGTGGGGGAGACCCAGTACTTC TRBJ2-5 TRBD2 TRBV12-3/TRBV12-4
CASTLGRSGNTEAFF TGTGCCAGCACCCTAGGACGTTCTGGGAACACTGAAGCTTTCTTT TRBJ1-1 . TRBV14
CASRGQGTYNSPLHF TGTGCCAGCAGGGGACAGGGCACCTATAATTCACCCCTCCACTTT TRBJ1-6 TRBD1 TRBV12-3/TRBV12-4
CASSPAAGGETQYF TGTGCCAGCAGCCCCGCGGCGGGGGGCGAGACCCAGTACTTC TRBJ2-5 TRBD2 TRBV7-2
CASSQEYSQETQYF TGCGCCAGCAGCCAAGAGTACAGCCAAGAGACCCAGTACTTC TRBJ2-5 . TRBV4-3
CASSLAGLAGYEQFF TGTGCCAGCAGCTTAGCCGGACTAGCGGGTTATGAGCAGTTCTTC TRBJ2-1 TRBD2 TRBV7-9
CSVRTSGGNEQFF TGCAGCGTCCGGACTAGCGGGGGGAATGAGCAGTTCTTC TRBJ2-1 TRBD2 TRBV29-1
CASSVEGGTRETQYF TGTGCCAGCAGCGTAGAGGGAGGGACCCGGGAGACCCAGTACTTC TRBJ2-5 TRBD2 TRBV9
CASSQQQGNEQYF TGCGCCAGCAGCCAACAACAGGGGAACGAGCAGTACTTC TRBJ2-7 TRBD1 TRBV4-3
CASSLASGGYNEQFF TGCGCCAGCAGCCTCGCTAGCGGGGGCTACAATGAGCAGTTCTTC TRBJ2-1 TRBD2 TRBV5-1
CASSQGAGGNNSPLHF TGCGCCAGCAGTCAAGGGGCAGGGGGGAACAATTCACCCCTCCACTTT TRBJ1-6 TRBD1 TRBV23-1